The 28 T cell receptor beta chains reported below all come from one sample, sequenced in a study of T cells in Graves' hyperthyroidism and ophthalmopathy. TCR beta CDR3 regions were amplified from RNA. HTBI primers were employed in a first-round RT-PCR of the TCR CDR3. TCRdb fed the multiplex PCR reads into MiXCR, producing one record per CDR3 protein. The data contain approximately 480,000 distinct CDR3 sequences, around 20% of them seen just once; the ten biggest clones take up roughly 29%. The material sequenced was blood. These receptors all come from a man between 18 and 35 years old with Graves' hyperthyroidism.

In its sample, this clonotype was seen many times. This sequence joins TRBV7-8 and TRBJ2-7; 8 bases are a match to TRBD1. This CDR3 contains 13 residues. Germline V gene data show CDR1 as SGHVS and CDR2 as FQNEAQ. After removal of 4 bases from V and 5 bases from J, the junction contained 4 bases not matched to a gene. Here the CDR3 reads CASSSDRVDEQYF. The CDR3 DNA reads as TGTGCCAGCAGCTCGGACAGGGTAGACGAGCAGTACTTC.

The V and J genes are TRBV15 and TRBJ2-7; perhaps TRBD2 as D (6 bases). Trimming took 3 bases from V and 3 from J, leaving 12 bases between them. CDR1 and CDR2 from the germline V gene are LNHNV and YYDKDF (reference sequence). This CDR3 is 14 amino acids long. CDR3: CATSSGTHFYEQYF. The CDR3 coding sequence is TGTGCCACCAGCAGCGGGACTCACTTCTACGAGCAGTACTTC.

J is TRBJ2-2 and V is TRBV20-1; D not resolved. The V end was cut by 0 bases, the J end by 0 bases, with 8 bases between. This CDR3 is built from 15 residues. Per the germline V gene, CDR1 is DFQATT and CDR2 is SNEGSKA (reference sequence). CDR3 sequence reads: CSARDPRPNTGELFF. In nucleotides, the CDR3 is TGCAGTGCTAGAGATCCTCGGCCGAACACCGGGGAGCTGTTTTTT.

This clonotype was seen ten or more times. J is TRBJ1-1 and V is TRBV28; no clear D gene. There are 14 residues in the CDR3. Trimming took 7 bases from V and 1 from J, leaving 13 bases between them. In germline, CDR1 is MDHEN, CDR2 SYDVKM. Here the CDR3 DNA reads TGTGCCAGCACCTATTTACGGGGGAACACTGAAGCTTTCTTT. This codes for CASTYLRGNTEAFF.

This clonotype was picked up many times. This CDR3 is CASSLFAGTGPYGYTF. The CDR3 coding sequence is TGTGCCAGCAGCTTATTCGCAGGGACAGGCCCCTATGGCTACACCTTC. The chain is built from TRBV7-9 and TRBJ1-2; 8 bases map to TRBD1. Looked up from germline, CDR1 is SEHNR and CDR2 is FQNEAQ (reference sequence). This CDR3 has 16 residues. V shed 2 bases and J 4 bases; nucleotides not matched to a gene: 9.

This clonotype has a handful of counts. This chain connects TRBV3-1 to TRBJ1-1, with unresolved D. The germline CDR1 and CDR2 sequences are LGHDT and YNNKEL (reference sequence). V lost 3 bases and J 3 bases, leaving 14 bases between the germline ends. The CDR3 loop spans 15 amino acids. This CDR3 is CASSQRRARDTEAFF. CDR3 nucleotide sequence: TGTGCCAGCAGCCAGAGGAGGGCGAGGGACACTGAAGCTTTCTTT.

In the case of this clonotype: Sequence at one end of the junction differs from germline and may be a read error. V gene TRBV6-1 combines with J gene TRBJ2-7; D is perhaps TRBD2 (7 bases). The CDR3 length is 14 residues. Germline V gene lookup returns CDR1 MNHNS and CDR2 SASEGT. The DNA for the CDR3 is TGTGCCAGCTGTGAGCGCGGGGGCCTCTACGAGCAGTACTTC. Translated, it gives CASCERGGLYEQYF.

As regards this clonotype: With a much larger clone just one base away, this may be a read error. The chain links TRBV24-1 to TRBJ2-7, with no clear D. The CDR3 extends over 12 amino acids. V was shortened by 4 bases and J by 3 bases, with 6 bases between the two germline ends. Germline CDR1 and CDR2: KGHDR and SFDVKD. The chain's CDR3 is CATSENSYEQYF. The CDR3 nucleotides are TGTGCCACCAGTGAGAACAGCTACGAGCAGTACTTC.

This clonotype was counted ten times or more. The chain employs TRBV12-3 or TRBV12-4 and TRBJ1-5; 7 bases map to TRBD1. J lost 5 bases, V lost 6 bases, and 7 bases had no gene match. There are 14 residues in the CDR3. The CDR3 region has the DNA TGTGCCAGCAGCCACGACAGGGTCGATCAGCCCCAGCATTTT. This translates into CASSHDRVDQPQHF.

The chain links TRBV9 to TRBJ1-2, with a tentative D call TRBD1 (6 bases). Germline V gene sequence: CDR1 SGDLS, CDR2 YYNGEE. V was pared by 3 bases and J by 13 bases, with 13 bases between. CDR3 length: 11 residues. CDR3: CASSDGGIPTF. Written as DNA, the CDR3 is TGTGCCAGCAGCGATGGGGGCATTCCCACCTTC.

This clonotype was seen ten or more times. The chain is built from TRBV7-6 and TRBJ1-1; weak D call: TRBD1 (6 bases). This CDR3 contains 14 residues. Trimming removed 2 bases at V and 8 bases at J, with 15 bases between. Germline loops: CDR1 SGHVS, CDR2 FNYEAQ. This CDR3 reads CASSLYRGDIEAFF. The CDR3 DNA reads as TGTGCCAGCAGCTTATATAGGGGGGACATAGAAGCTTTCTTT.

This clonotype was counted a few times. Given a much more abundant clone one base away, this may be a read error. CDR3 amino acids: CSSSLTAGWGYTF. CDR3 in DNA: TGTTCCAGCAGCTTAACCGCGGGCTGGGGCTACACCTTC. This sequence joins TRBV11-2 and TRBJ1-2; D gene ambiguous. This CDR3 comprises 13 residues. From germline, CDR1 is SGHAT and CDR2 FQNNGV. The whole variable domain, remainder taken from reference TRBV11-2 and TRBJ1-2, is EAGVAQSPRYKIIEKRQSVAFWCNPISGHATLYWYQQILGQGPKLLIQFQNNGVVDDSQLPKDRFSAERLKGVDSTLKIQPAKLEDSAVYLCSSSLTAGWGYTFGSGTRLTVV.

This clonotype was seen repeatedly, ten times or more. The V call is TRBV19, the J call TRBJ1-5; tentative D call: TRBD1 (5 bases). The CDR3 consists of 15 residues. Trimming shortened V by 5 bases and J by 2 bases, and 13 bases separated the two germline ends. CDR1 is LNHDA, CDR2 SQIVND, per germline (reference sequence). In DNA form, the CDR3 reads TGTGCCAGTAGTCCTGACAGCGTGGGCAATCAGCCCCAGCATTTT. The encoded protein is CASSPDSVGNQPQHF.

The sample holds many counts of this clonotype. The chain links TRBV11-3 to TRBJ2-7, with 7 nucleotides matching TRBD1. The CDR3 has 16 amino acids. CDR1 is SGHNT and CDR2 is YENEEA in the germline V gene. The V segment lost 5 bases and the J segment 0 bases; nucleotides outside the gene matches: 10. CDR3 sequence reads: CASSPRDSILSYEQYF. Written as DNA, the CDR3 is TGTGCCAGCAGCCCCCGGGACAGTATCCTCTCCTACGAGCAGTACTTC.

This clonotype has more than one count but fewer than ten. The J gene is TRBJ1-2, the V gene TRBV20-1, with TRBD1 matching over 9 bases. The CDR3 is 14 amino acids. V dropped 8 bases and J dropped 0; count of bases not matched to a gene: 7. Germline CDR1 is DFQATT and CDR2 is SNEGSKA (reference sequence). The CDR3 spells CSTTRDRANYGYTF. The CDR3 DNA is TGCAGTACTACCCGGGACAGGGCTAACTATGGCTACACCTTC.

This clonotype has ten or more counts. V gene TRBV5-5 combines with J gene TRBJ1-1, with no clear D. From germline, CDR1 is SGHKS and CDR2 YYEKEE (reference sequence). The CDR3 runs 14 residues. Trimming removed 2 bases at V and 3 bases at J, with 11 bases between. In DNA, the CDR3 is TGTGCCAGCAGCTTACAGTCAACGGACACTGAAGCTTTCTTT. It codes for CASSLQSTDTEAFF.

In its sample, this clonotype was seen many times. The chain joins TRBV10-3 to TRBJ2-2, with 8 bases identical to TRBD2. In germline, CDR1 is ENHRY, CDR2 SYGVKD. Unmatched junction bases numbered 6, after V lost 3 bases and J lost 0 bases. There are 17 residues in the CDR3. CDR3 in amino acids: CAISDISGGTNTGELFF. The CDR3 DNA reads TGTGCCATCAGTGATATAAGCGGGGGTACGAACACCGGGGAGCTGTTTTTT.

This clonotype was recorded a few times. The V gene is TRBV27, the J gene TRBJ2-2; TRBD1 aligns across 8 bases. The CDR3 sequence is 15 residues long. Looked up from germline, CDR1 is MNHEY and CDR2 is SMNVEV (reference sequence). The V gene end was trimmed by 7 bases and the J gene end by 1 base; junction bases not matched to a gene: 5. The CDR3 DNA is TGTGCCAGCAAGACAGGGGAGAAGAACACCGGGGAGCTGTTTTTT. As protein: CASKTGEKNTGELFF.

The chain is built from TRBV15 and TRBJ1-2; the D is unclear. Trimming shortened V by 6 bases and J by 0 bases, and 8 bases separated the two germline ends. Germline V CDR1 and CDR2: LNHNV, YYDKDF (reference sequence). The CDR3 length is 13 residues. CDR3 sequence (DNA): TGTGCCACCAGGGACGGAGCTAACTATGGCTACACCTTC. It yields the protein CATRDGANYGYTF.

The V gene is TRBV6-2 or TRBV6-3, the J gene TRBJ2-7, with D possibly TRBD1 on 5 matching bases. The CDR3 contains 13 residues. The V end lost 6 bases, the J end lost 2 bases, and 11 bases lay between the germline ends. CDR1 MNHEY and CDR2 SVGEGT come from the germline V gene. The chain's CDR3 is CASRTDTTYEQYF. The CDR3 nucleotides read TGTGCCAGCAGAACGGACACCACCTACGAGCAGTACTTC.

In this sample, this clonotype turned up many times. J is TRBJ1-1 and V is TRBV6-1; no clear D gene. The CDR3 runs 14 residues. The germline gives CDR1 MNHNS, CDR2 SASEGT. The V gene lost 6 bases and the J gene lost 4 bases, with 15 bases spanning the gap. The CDR3 DNA reads as TGTGCCAGCAGCTGGGGTCCACCGGGCACTGAAGCTTTCTTT. It is translated as CASSWGPPGTEAFF.

This clonotype was recorded many times. The chain is built from TRBV6-5 and TRBJ1-6; 8 bases match TRBD1. The CDR3 sequence is 14 residues long. Looked up from germline, CDR1 is MNHEY and CDR2 is SVGAGI. V was pared by 6 bases and J by 7 bases, with 5 bases of the junction left unmatched. The CDR3 sequence: CASRGTGDNSPLHF. The DNA of the CDR3 is TGTGCCAGCAGGGGGACAGGAGACAATTCACCCCTCCACTTT.

The chain joins TRBV28 to TRBJ2-5; unclear D gene. The CDR3 has 15 residues. The germline gives CDR1 MDHEN, CDR2 SYDVKM. V lost 5 bases, J lost 2 bases, and 15 bases lay in between. CDR3 sequence reads: CASSHIFGRQETQYF. In DNA, the CDR3 is TGTGCCAGCAGTCACATCTTCGGACGGCAAGAGACCCAGTACTTC. The entire variable domain, with the rest obtained from reference TRBV28 and TRBJ2-5, is as follows: DVKVTQSSRYLVKRTGEKVFLECVQDMDHENMFWYRQDPGLGLRLIYFSYDVKMKEKGDIPEGYSVSREKKERFSLILESASTNQTSMYLCASSHIFGRQETQYFGPGTRLLVL.

V is TRBV7-9 and J is TRBJ1-3, with D hard to call. The CDR3 has 13 residues. V was pared by 0 bases and J by 6 bases, with 6 bases between. Germline CDR1 and CDR2: SEHNR and FQNEAQ (reference sequence). CDR3 region: CASSLADENTIYF. The CDR3 DNA reads TGTGCCAGCAGCTTAGCGGACGAAAACACCATATATTTT.

This clonotype was counted many times. The chain uses TRBV2 and TRBJ2-7; D is uncertain. Germline CDR1 reads SNHLY; CDR2 reads FYNNEI. Trimming took 10 bases from V and 0 from J, leaving 19 bases between them. This CDR3 has 15 amino acids. CDR3 amino acids: CATTRLQPGSYEQYF. The CDR3 nucleotides read TGTGCCACCACCCGGTTGCAACCGGGCTCCTACGAGCAGTACTTC.

The genes are TRBV30 and TRBJ2-2; D unresolved. The V gene lost 5 bases and the J gene lost 7 bases, with 11 bases spanning the gap. The CDR3 contains 12 residues. CDR1 is GTSNPN and CDR2 is SVGIG in the germline V gene (reference sequence). CDR3: CAWDAGGGELFF. CDR3 DNA sequence: TGTGCCTGGGACGCAGGTGGCGGGGAGCTGTTTTTT.

This clonotype was recorded at least ten times. The chain links TRBV5-1 to TRBJ2-7; 10 bases are shared with TRBD2. V gave up 3 bases and J gave up 2 bases; unmatched junction bases: 5. Germline V gene data show CDR1 as SGHRS and CDR2 as YFSETQ. The CDR3 has 15 amino acids. The CDR3 nucleotides are TGCGCCAGCAGCTCCAGCGGGGGGGACGCCTACGAGCAGTACTTC. Its protein is CASSSSGGDAYEQYF.

This clonotype was seen at least ten times. This rearrangement joins TRBV10-2 to TRBJ1-1, with 7 bases identical to TRBD1. Germline values: CDR1 WSHSY, CDR2 SAAADI. Trimming at V came to 10 bases and at J to 6 bases, leaving 20 bases not matched to a gene. CDR3 length equals 16 residues. The CDR3 DNA follows: TGCGCCACGAAACCCGGGACAGCAACTGTAGCCGCTGAAGCTTTCTTT. This codes for CATKPGTATVAAEAFF.